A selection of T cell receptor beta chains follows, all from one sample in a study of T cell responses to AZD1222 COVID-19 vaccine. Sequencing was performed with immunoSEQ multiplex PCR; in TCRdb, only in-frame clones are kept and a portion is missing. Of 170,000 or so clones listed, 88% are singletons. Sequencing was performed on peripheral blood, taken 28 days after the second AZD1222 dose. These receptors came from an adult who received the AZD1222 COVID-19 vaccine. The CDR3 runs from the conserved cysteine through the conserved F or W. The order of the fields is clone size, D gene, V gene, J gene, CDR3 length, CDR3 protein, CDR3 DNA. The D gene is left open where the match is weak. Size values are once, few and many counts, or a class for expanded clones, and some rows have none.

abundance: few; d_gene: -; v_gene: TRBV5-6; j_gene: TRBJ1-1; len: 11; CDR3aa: CASSSVGEAFF; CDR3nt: TGTGCCAGCAGCTCTGTTGGTGAAGCTTTCTTT
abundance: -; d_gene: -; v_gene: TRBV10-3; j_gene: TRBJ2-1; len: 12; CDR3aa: CAISEMTDEQFF; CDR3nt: TGTGCCATCAGTGAGATGACCGATGAGCAGTTCTTC
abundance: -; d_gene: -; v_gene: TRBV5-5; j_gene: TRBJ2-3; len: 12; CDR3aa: CASSPRGDTQYF; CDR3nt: TGTGCCAGCAGCCCCCGGGGGGATACGCAGTATTTT
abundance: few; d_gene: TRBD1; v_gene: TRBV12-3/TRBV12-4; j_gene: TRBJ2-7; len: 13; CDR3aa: CASSHRQGLWQYF; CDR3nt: TGTGCCAGCAGCCATAGACAGGGCCTATGGCAGTACTTC
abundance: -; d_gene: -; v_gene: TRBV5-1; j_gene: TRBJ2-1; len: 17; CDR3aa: CASSLAGGGSSYNEQFF; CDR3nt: TGCGCCAGCAGCTTGGCGGGGGGCGGGAGCTCCTACAATGAGCAGTTCTTC
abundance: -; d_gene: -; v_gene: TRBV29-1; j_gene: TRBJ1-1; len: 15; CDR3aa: CSVFFNLGTNTEAFF; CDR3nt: TGCAGCGTTTTCTTTAATTTGGGGACCAACACTGAAGCTTTCTTT
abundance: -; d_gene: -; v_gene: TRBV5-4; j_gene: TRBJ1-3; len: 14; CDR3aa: CASSGGPERNTIYF; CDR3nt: TGTGCCAGCAGCGGGGGACCTGAAAGAAACACCATATATTTT
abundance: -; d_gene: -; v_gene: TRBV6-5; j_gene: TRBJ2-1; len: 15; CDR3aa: CASSYRPLGDNEQFF; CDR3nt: TGTGCCAGCAGTTACCGGCCACTGGGGGACAATGAGCAGTTCTTC
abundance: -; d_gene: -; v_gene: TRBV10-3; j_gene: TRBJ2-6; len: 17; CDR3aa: CAISLYRGGSGANVLTF; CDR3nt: TGTGCCATCAGCTTGTACAGGGGAGGGTCTGGGGCCAACGTCCTGACTTTC
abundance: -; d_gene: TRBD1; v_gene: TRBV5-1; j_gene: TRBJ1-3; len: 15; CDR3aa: CASSPGTGQGNTIYF; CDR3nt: TGCGCCAGCAGCCCTGGGACAGGGCAAGGAAACACCATATATTTT
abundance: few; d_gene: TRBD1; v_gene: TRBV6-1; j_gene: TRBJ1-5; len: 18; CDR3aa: CASSERALQGGLNQPQHF; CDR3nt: TGTGCCAGCAGTGAAAGAGCCCTACAGGGGGGCCTTAATCAGCCCCAGCATTTT
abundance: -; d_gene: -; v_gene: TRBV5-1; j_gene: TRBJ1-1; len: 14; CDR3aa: CASSSPDRGTEAFF; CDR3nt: TGCGCCAGCAGCTCACCGGATAGGGGGACTGAAGCTTTCTTT
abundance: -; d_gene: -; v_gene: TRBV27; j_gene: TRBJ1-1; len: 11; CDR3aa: CASSHGTEAFF; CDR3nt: TGTGCCAGCAGTCATGGCACTGAAGCTTTCTTT
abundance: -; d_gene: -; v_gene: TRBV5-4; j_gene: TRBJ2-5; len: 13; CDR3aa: CASRSRAQETQYF; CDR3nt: TGTGCCAGCAGATCCAGGGCACAAGAGACCCAGTACTTC
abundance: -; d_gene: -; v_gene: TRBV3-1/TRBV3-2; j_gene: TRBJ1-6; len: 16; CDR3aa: CASSQRPTEGGSPLHF; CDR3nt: TGTGCCAGCAGCCAACGTCCGACCGAGGGGGGTTCACCCCTCCACTTT
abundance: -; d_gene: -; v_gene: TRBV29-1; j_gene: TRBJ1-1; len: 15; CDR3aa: CSVPTPQGYTTEAFF; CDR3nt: TGCAGCGTTCCGACCCCACAGGGTTATACCACTGAAGCTTTCTTT
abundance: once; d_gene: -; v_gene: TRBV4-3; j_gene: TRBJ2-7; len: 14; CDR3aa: CASSQDMERWEQYF; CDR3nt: TGCGCCAGCAGCCAAGATATGGAACGGTGGGAGCAGTACTTC
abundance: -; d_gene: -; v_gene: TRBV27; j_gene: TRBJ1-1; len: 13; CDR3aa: CASRVQGNTEAFF; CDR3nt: TGTGCCAGCAGGGTACAGGGGAACACTGAAGCTTTCTTT
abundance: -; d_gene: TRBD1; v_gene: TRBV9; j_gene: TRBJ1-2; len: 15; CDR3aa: CASSKRQGTARGYTF; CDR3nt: TGTGCCAGCAGCAAGCGACAGGGAACAGCTAGGGGCTACACCTTC
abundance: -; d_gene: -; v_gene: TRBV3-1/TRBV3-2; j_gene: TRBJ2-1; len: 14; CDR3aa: CATSPAGSYNEQFF; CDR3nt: TGTGCCACCAGCCCTGCCGGGTCCTACAATGAGCAGTTCTTC
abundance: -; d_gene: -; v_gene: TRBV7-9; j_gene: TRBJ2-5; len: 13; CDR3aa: CASLGVSKETQYF; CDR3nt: TGTGCCAGCTTGGGAGTTAGTAAAGAGACCCAGTACTTC
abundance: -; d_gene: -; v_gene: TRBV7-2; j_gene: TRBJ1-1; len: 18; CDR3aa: CASSLEAGGAGYGTEAFF; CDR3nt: TGTGCCAGCAGCTTAGAAGCCGGGGGCGCGGGGTATGGGACTGAAGCTTTCTTT